This record concerns one T cell receptor beta chain sequence. Distinct nucleotide sequences in the sample also encode this CDR3. The naive CD8 fraction comprised CD45RO-negative cells positively selected for CCR7 and excluded terminally differentiated effector memory CD45RA+ cells. This sample is part of a study of shared clonotypes between healthy human individuals. Only in-frame clones appear in the TCRdb table, and some are missing; sequencing was by immunoSEQ multiplex PCR. The sample records fewer than 1 million clones, about 96% being singletons. The CDR3 runs to 13 residues. With 0 bases removed from V and 4 bases from J, the gap between germline ends came to 7 bases. Germline CDR1 MNHEY, CDR2 SMNVEV (reference sequence).

The source of this sequence is a man between 25 and 39 years old in good health. The chain carries TRBV27 and TRBJ2-7; no firm D call. Sequenced: naive CD8+ T cells sorted from blood. Written as DNA, the CDR3 is TGTGCCAGCAGTTTATCCGCCGTGTACGAGCAGTACTTC. It is translated as CASSLSAVYEQYF.